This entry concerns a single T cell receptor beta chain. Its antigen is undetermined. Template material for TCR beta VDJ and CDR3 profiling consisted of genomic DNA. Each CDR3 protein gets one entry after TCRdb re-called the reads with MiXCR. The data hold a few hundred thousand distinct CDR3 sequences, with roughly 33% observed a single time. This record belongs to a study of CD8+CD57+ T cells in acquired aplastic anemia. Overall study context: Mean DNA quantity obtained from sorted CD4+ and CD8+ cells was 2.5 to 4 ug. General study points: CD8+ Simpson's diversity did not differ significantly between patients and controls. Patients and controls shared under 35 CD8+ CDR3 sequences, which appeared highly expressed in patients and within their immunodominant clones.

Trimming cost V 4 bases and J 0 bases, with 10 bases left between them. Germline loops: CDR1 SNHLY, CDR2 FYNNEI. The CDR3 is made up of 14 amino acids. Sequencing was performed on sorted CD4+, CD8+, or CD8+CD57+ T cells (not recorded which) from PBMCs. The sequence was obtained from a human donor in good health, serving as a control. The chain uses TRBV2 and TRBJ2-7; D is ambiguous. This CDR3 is CASSGTFSSYEQYF. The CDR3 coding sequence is TGTGCCAGCAGTGGGACGTTCAGCTCCTACGAGCAGTACTTC. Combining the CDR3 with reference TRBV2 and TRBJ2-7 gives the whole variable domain EPEVTQTPSHQVTQMGQEVILRCVPISNHLYFYWYRQILGQKVEFLVSFYNNEISEKSEIFDDQFSVERPDGSNFTLKIRSTKLEDSAMYFCASSGTFSSYEQYFGPGTRLTVT.